A selection of T cell receptor beta chains follows, all from one sample in a study of human T cells and chemical hapten exposure. TCRdb redid the calling of the RACE reads with MiXCR, one entry per CDR3 protein. This table holds approximately 320,000 distinct CDR3 sequences, 5.5% found once. The sample consisted of whole blood, taken in connection with sensitization to the hapten diphenylcyclopropenone (DPC). The source of these receptors is a woman aged 18-29 years with alopecia areata. Some clones in this sample may be carry-over from other donors' samples. Each CDR3 is given with its conserved first and last residue. A D gene is named only where the DNA matches it firmly. Clone size, where shown, is once, few, many, or a class for clones that have expanded.

j_gene	abundance	v_gene	d_gene	len	CDR3nt	CDR3aa
TRBJ2-1	many	TRBV7-2	TRBD1	16	TGTGCCAGCAGCGCCCAAGCCGGGACAGGGCACAATGAGCAGTTCTTC	CASSAQAGTGHNEQFF
TRBJ2-1	many	TRBV9	NA	11	TGTGCCAGCAGCGGGGGCAATGAGCAGTTCTTC	CASSGGNEQFF
TRBJ2-5	NA	TRBV6-5	NA	17	TGTGCCAGCAGTTTCCGGGAGATGGAGTGGGGAGAAGAGACCCAGTACTTC	CASSFREMEWGEETQYF
TRBJ1-2	many	TRBV20-1	NA	13	TGCAGTGCTCCCCCATCGGTCGACTATGGCTACACCTTC	CSAPPSVDYGYTF
TRBJ2-7	few	TRBV28	NA	14	TGTGCCAGCAGTTTAACACAGGGATGGGGCGAGCAGTACTTC	CASSLTQGWGEQYF
TRBJ1-1	NA	TRBV19	NA	13	TGTGCCAGTAGCCTACAGGTCGACACTGAAGCTTTCTTT	CASSLQVDTEAFF
TRBJ2-1	NA	TRBV6-1	TRBD2	14	TGTGCCAGCCGGACTAGCGGGGGGGATAATGAGCAGTTCTTC	CASRTSGGDNEQFF
TRBJ1-1	many	TRBV2	TRBD1	15	TGTGCCAGCAGTGCGGGGACAGGGGGCATCACTGAAGCTTTCTTT	CASSAGTGGITEAFF
TRBJ2-3	few	TRBV4-3	NA	17	TGCGCCAGCAGCCATATAAGCGGGGACAGTTACACAGATACGCAGTATTTT	CASSHISGDSYTDTQYF
TRBJ1-6	many	TRBV12-3/TRBV12-4	NA	12	TGTGCCAGCAGCCGAGTTGGTTCACCCCTCCACTTT	CASSRVGSPLHF
TRBJ1-6	many	TRBV10-3	TRBD1	16	TGTGCCATCAGTGAGTCGTTGGGACAGGGAGACTCACCCCTCCACTTT	CAISESLGQGDSPLHF
TRBJ1-2	NA	TRBV6-1	NA	14	TGTGCCAGCAGTGAATTTTGGGGAAGCGGCGGCTACACCTTC	CASSEFWGSGGYTF
TRBJ2-6	few	TRBV7-9	NA	18	TGTGCCAGCAGCTTAGTAGGGGACCCAAGCTCTGGGGCCAACGTCCTGACTTTC	CASSLVGDPSSGANVLTF
TRBJ2-7	few	TRBV6-6	NA	16	TGTGCCAGCAGTCCCTCACAGGGTCTTCCCTCCTACGAGCAGTACTTC	CASSPSQGLPSYEQYF
TRBJ1-5	NA	TRBV2	NA	11	TGTGCCAGCAGGGCCAATCAGCCCCAGCATTTT	CASRANQPQHF